Only one count was recorded for the clone carrying this TCR beta chain. Its antigen remains unidentified. This record comes from a study of cytomegalovirus exposure and HLA in healthy donors. Donors likely had unrecorded immune exposures despite being nominally healthy when sampled. The CDR3 sequence is 15 residues long. Germline V gives CDR1 SGHVS, CDR2 FNYEAQ. Deletions cut 6 bases from V and 5 bases from J, with 18 bases between. Whole-study findings and limits: Altogether, some 170 TCR beta chains were recorded as cytomegalovirus-associated. Judged likely to be a sequencing artifact was a cluster of highly shared sequence variants.

Amplification used 60 Vbeta primers and 13 Jbeta primers. Repertoires were generated with immunoSEQ multiplex PCR, while TCRdb's copy carries only in-frame clones and drops some. The repertoire includes 150,000 to 200,000 clones, approximately 77% of them detected once, and 7% to 8.5% sits in the top ten. This TCR derives from a male donor in good health and CMV-seropositive. The sequencing sample was made of PBMCs. The chain employs TRBV7-6 and TRBJ2-3; unclear D gene. The CDR3 reads CASSVFGRLGDTQYF. The CDR3 DNA reads TGTGCCAGCAGTGTTTTCGGTCGTCTTGGAGATACGCAGTATTTT.